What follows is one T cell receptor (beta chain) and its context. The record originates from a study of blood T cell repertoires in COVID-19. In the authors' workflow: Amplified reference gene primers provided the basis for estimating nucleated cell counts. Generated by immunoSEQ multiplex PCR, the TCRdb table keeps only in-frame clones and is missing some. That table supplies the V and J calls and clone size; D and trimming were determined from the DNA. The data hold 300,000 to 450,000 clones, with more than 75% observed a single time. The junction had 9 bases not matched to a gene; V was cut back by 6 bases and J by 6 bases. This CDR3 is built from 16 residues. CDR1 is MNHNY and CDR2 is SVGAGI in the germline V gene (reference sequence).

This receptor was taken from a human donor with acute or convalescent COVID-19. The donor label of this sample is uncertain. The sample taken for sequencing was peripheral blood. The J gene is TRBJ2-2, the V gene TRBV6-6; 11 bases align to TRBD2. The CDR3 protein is CASRGGSGGAAGELFF. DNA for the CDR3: TGTGCCAGCAGAGGAGGTAGCGGGGGGGCAGCCGGGGAGCTGTTTTTT.